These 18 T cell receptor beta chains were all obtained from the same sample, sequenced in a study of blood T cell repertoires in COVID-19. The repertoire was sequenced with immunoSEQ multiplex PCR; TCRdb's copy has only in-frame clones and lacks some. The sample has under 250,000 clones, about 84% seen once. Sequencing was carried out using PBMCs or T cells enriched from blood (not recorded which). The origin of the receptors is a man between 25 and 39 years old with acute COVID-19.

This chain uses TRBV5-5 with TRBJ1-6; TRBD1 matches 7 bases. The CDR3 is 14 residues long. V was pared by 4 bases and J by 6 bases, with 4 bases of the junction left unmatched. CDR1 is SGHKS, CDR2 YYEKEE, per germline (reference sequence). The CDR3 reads CASSRDRINSPLHF. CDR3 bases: TGTGCCAGCAGCAGGGACAGAATTAATTCACCCCTCCACTTT.

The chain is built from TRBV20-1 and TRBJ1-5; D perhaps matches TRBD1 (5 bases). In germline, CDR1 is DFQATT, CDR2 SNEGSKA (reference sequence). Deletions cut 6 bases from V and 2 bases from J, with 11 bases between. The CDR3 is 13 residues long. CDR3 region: CSASRGGNQPQHF. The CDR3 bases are TGCAGTGCCAGTAGGGGCGGCAATCAGCCCCAGCATTTT.

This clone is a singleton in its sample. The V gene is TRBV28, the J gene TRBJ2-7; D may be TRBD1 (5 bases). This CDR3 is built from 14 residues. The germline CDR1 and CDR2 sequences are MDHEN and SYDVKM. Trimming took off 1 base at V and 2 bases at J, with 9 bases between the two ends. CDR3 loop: CASSLSGPPYEQYF. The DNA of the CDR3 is TGTGCCAGCAGTTTATCAGGGCCCCCCTACGAGCAGTACTTC. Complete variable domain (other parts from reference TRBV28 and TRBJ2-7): DVKVTQSSRYLVKRTGEKVFLECVQDMDHENMFWYRQDPGLGLRLIYFSYDVKMKEKGDIPEGYSVSREKKERFSLILESASTNQTSMYLCASSLSGPPYEQYFGPGTRLTVT.

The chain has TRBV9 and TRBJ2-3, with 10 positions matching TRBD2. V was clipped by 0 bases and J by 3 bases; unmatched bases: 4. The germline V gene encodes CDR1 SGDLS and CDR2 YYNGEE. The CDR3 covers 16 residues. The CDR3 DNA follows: TGTGCCAGCAGCGTAGGAGCGGGGGGGCCGACAGATACGCAGTATTTT. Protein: CASSVGAGGPTDTQYF.

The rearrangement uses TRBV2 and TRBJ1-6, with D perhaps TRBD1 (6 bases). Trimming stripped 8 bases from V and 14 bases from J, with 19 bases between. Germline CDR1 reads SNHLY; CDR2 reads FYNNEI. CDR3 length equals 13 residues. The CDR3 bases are TGTGCCAGCCAGGGGCCTAACCTTGGGTCCCTCCACTTT. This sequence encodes CASQGPNLGSLHF.

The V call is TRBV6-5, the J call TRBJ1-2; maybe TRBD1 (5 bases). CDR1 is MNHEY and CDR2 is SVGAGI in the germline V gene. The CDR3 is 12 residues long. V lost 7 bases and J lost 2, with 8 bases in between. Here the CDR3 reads CASKDKNYGYTF. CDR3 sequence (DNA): TGTGCCAGCAAGGACAAAAACTATGGCTACACCTTC.

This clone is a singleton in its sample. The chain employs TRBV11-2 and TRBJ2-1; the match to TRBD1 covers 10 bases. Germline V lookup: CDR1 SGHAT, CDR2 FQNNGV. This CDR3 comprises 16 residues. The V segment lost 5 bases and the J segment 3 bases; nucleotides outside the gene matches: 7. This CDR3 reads CASSRTGTGVYNEQFF. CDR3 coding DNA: TGTGCCAGCAGCAGAACTGGGACAGGGGTCTACAATGAGCAGTTCTTC. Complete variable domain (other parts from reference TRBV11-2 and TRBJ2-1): EAGVAQSPRYKIIEKRQSVAFWCNPISGHATLYWYQQILGQGPKLLIQFQNNGVVDDSQLPKDRFSAERLKGVDSTLKIQPAKLEDSAVYLCASSRTGTGVYNEQFFGPGTRLTVL.

The CDR3 region has the DNA TGTGCCAGCAGCGTCGGAGAACCCTCTGGAAACACCATATATTTT. Protein sequence: CASSVGEPSGNTIYF. V and J are TRBV9 and TRBJ1-3; D is undetermined. Germline values: CDR1 SGDLS, CDR2 YYNGEE. V was cut by 2 bases and J by 0 bases, with 9 bases left in between. The CDR3 consists of 15 residues.

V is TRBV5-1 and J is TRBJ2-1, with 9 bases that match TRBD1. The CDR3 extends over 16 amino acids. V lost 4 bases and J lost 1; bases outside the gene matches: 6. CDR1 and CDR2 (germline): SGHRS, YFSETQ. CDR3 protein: CASSLRDRDSYNEQFF. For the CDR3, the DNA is TGCGCCAGCAGCCTCCGGGACAGGGATTCCTACAATGAGCAGTTCTTC. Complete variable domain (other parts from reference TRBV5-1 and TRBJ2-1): KAGVTQTPRYLIKTRGQQVTLSCSPISGHRSVSWYQQTPGQGLQFLFEYFSETQRNKGNFPGRFSGRQFSNSRSEMNVSTLELGDSALYLCASSLRDRDSYNEQFFGPGTRLTVL.

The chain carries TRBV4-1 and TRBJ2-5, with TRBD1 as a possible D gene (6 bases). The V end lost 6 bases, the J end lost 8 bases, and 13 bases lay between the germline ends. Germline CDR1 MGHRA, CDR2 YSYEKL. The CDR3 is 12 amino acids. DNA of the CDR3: TGCGCCAGCAGGGGGTCAGGGGAAACCCAGTACTTC. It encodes CASRGSGETQYF.

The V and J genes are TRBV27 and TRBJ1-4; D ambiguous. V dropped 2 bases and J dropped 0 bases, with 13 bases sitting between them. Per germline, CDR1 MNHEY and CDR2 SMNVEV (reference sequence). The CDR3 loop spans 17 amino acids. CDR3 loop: CASSLPPYTATNEKLFF. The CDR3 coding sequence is TGTGCCAGCAGTTTACCCCCCTACACAGCAACTAATGAAAAACTGTTTTTT.

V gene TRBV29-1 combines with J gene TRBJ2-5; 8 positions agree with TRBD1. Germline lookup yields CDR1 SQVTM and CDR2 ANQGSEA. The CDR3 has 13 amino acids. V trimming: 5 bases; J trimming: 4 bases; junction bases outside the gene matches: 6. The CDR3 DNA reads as TGCAGCGTTAAAGGGACAGGTGGAGAGACCCAGTACTTC. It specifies CSVKGTGGETQYF.

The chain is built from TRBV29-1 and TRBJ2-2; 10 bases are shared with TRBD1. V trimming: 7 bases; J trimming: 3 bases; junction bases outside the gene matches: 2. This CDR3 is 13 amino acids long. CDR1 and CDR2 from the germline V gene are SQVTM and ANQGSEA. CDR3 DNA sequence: TGCAGCGGGGGACAGGGGCACACCGGGGAGCTGTTTTTT. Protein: CSGGQGHTGELFF.

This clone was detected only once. The CDR3 DNA reads TGCGCCAGCCGTCTCGGCGGGGGAACTGAAGCTTTCTTT. It codes for CASRLGGGTEAFF. The chain links TRBV5-1 to TRBJ1-1, with D tentatively TRBD1 (5 bases). This CDR3 spans 13 amino acids. Trimming took 7 bases from V and 5 from J, leaving 15 bases between them. The germline V gene encodes CDR1 SGHRS and CDR2 YFSETQ.

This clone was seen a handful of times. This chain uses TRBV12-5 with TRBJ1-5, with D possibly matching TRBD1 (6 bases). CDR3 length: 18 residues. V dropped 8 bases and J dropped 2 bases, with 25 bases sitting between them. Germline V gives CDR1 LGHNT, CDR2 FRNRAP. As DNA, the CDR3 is TGTGCTAGTTCCTCCTCCGGGGAGGGGGTTCGTGGCAATCAGCCCCAGCATTTT. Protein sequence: CASSSSGEGVRGNQPQHF.

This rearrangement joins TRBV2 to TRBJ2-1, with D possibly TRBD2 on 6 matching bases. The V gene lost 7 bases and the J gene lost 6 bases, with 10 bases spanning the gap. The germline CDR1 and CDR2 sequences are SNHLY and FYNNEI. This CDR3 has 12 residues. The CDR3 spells CASTRGGNEQFF. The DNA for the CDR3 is TGTGCCAGCACTCGGGGAGGCAATGAGCAGTTCTTC.

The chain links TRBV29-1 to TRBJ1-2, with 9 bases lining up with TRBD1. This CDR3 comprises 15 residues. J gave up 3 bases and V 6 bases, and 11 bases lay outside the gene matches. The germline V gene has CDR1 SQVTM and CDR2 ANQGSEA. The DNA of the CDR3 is TGCAGCGTCGCCGGGGGACAGGGAGGTGACTATGGCTACACCTTC. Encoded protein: CSVAGGQGGDYGYTF.

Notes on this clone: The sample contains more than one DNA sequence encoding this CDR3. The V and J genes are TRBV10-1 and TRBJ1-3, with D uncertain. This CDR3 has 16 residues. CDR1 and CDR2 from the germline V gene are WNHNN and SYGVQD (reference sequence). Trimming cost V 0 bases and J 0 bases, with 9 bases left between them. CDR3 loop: CASSESSGASGNTIYF. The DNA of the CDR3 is TGCGCCAGCAGTGAGTCCTCGGGTGCCTCTGGAAACACCATATATTTT.